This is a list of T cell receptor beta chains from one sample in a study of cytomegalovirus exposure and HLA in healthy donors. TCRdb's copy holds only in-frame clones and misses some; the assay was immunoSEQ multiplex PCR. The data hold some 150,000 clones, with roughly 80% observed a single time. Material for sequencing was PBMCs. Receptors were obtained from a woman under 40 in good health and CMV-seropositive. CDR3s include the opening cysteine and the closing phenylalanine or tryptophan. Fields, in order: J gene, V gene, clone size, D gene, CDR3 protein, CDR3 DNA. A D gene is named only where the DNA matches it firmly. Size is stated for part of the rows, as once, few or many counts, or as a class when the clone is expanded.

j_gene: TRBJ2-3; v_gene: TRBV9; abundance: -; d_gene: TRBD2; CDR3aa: CASSLSGGGTDTQYF; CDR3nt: TGTGCCAGCAGCCTGAGCGGGGGGGGCACAGATACGCAGTATTTT
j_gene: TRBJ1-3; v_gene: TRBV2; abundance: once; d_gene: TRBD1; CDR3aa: CASRSTGGIGNTIYF; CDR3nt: TGTGCCAGCAGGTCGACAGGGGGAATTGGAAACACCATATATTTT
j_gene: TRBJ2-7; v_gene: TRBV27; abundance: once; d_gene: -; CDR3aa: CASSLQGLGEQYF; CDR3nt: TGTGCCAGCAGCCTACAGGGATTGGGAGAGCAGTACTTC
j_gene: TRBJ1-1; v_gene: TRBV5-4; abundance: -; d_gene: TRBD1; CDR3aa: CASRDGQGGLNTEAFF; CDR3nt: TGTGCCAGCAGAGACGGACAGGGGGGTCTGAACACTGAAGCTTTCTTT
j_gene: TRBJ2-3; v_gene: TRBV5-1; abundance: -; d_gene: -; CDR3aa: CASRLGAAGDTQYF; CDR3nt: TGCGCCAGCAGGCTGGGGGCGGCGGGAGATACGCAGTATTTT
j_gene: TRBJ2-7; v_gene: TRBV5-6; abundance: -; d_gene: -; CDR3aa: CASSLGSGTYEQYF; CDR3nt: TGTGCCAGCAGCTTGGGCAGCGGAACCTACGAGCAGTACTTC
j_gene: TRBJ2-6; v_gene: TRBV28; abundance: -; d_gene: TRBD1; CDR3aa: CASTPDRGPGANVLTF; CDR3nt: TGTGCCAGCACTCCAGACAGGGGGCCTGGGGCCAACGTCCTGACTTTC
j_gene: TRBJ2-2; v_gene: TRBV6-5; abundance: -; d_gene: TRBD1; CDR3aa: CASSRQGANTGELFF; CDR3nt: TGTGCCAGCAGTCGACAGGGGGCGAACACCGGGGAGCTGTTTTTT
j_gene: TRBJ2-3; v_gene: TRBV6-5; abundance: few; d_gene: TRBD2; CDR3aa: CASSYSRLAGGRTQYF; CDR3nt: TGTGCCAGCAGTTACTCGAGGCTAGCGGGGGGACGGACGCAGTATTTT
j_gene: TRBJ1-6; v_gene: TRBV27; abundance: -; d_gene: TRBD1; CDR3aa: CASSFTGGRNNSPLHF; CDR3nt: TGTGCCAGCAGTTTTACAGGGGGAAGGAATAATTCACCCCTCCACTTT
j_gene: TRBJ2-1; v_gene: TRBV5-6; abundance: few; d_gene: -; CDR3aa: CASSLGGDNEQFF; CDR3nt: TGTGCCAGCAGCTTGGGTGGAGACAATGAGCAGTTCTTC
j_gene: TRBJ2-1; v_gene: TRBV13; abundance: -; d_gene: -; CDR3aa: CASSPGTPNSHEQFF; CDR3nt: TGTGCCAGCAGCCCCGGGACTCCTAATAGTCATGAGCAGTTCTTC
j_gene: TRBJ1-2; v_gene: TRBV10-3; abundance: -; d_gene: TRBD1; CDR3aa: CAISPGDRPNYGYTF; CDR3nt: TGTGCCATCAGCCCCGGGGACAGGCCCAACTATGGCTACACCTTC
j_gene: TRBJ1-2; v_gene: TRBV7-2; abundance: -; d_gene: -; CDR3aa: CASSYLVRLSKAGGYTF; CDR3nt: TGTGCCAGCAGCTACTTGGTCAGGCTTTCCAAGGCAGGTGGCTACACCTTC
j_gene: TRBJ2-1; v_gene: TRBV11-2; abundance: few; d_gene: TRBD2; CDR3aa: CASSGSGGTYNEQFF; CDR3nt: TGTGCCAGCAGCGGAAGCGGGGGGACCTACAATGAGCAGTTCTTC
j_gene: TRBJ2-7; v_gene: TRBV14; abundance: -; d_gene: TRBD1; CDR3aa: CASSQETGAYEQYF; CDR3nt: TGTGCCAGCAGCCAAGAGACAGGGGCGTACGAGCAGTACTTC
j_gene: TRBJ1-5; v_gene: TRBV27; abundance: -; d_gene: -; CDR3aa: CASSLYGNSNQPQHF; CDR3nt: TGTGCCAGCAGTTTATACGGGAATAGCAATCAGCCCCAGCATTTT
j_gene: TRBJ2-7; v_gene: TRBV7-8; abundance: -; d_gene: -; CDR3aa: CASSPRDTSYEQYF; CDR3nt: TGTGCCAGCAGCCCAAGGGACACCTCCTACGAGCAGTACTTC
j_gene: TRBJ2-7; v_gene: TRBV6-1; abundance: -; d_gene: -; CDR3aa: CASREPQGYEQYF; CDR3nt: TGTGCCAGCAGGGAGCCCCAGGGGTACGAGCAGTACTTC
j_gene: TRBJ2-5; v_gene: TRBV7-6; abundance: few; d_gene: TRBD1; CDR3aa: CASSSLERDSRRKTQYF; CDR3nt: TGTGCCAGCAGCTCCCTGGAAAGGGACAGCCGTAGGAAGACCCAGTACTTC
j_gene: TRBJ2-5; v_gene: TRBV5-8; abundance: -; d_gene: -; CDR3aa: CASSWWLAPETQYF; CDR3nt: TGTGCCAGCAGCTGGTGGCTAGCCCCAGAGACCCAGTACTTC
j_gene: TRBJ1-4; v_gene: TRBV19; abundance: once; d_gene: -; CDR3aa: CASSMTPGDEKLFF; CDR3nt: TGTGCCAGTAGTATGACACCGGGGGATGAAAAACTGTTTTTT
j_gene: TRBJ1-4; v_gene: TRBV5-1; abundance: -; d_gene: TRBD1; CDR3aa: CASSQDRTNEKLFF; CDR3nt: TGCGCCAGCAGCCAGGACAGGACTAATGAAAAACTGTTTTTT
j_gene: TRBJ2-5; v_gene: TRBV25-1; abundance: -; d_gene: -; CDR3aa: CASSGSWGRSLEGETQYF; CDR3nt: TGTGCCAGCAGTGGATCCTGGGGGAGGAGCTTGGAGGGGGAGACCCAGTACTTC
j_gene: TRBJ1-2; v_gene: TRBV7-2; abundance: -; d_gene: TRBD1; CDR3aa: CASSLDRTGRYGYTF; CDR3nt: TGTGCCAGCAGCCTCGATAGGACAGGTCGCTATGGCTACACCTTC
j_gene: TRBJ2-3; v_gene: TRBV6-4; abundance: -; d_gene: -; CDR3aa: CASSATASTDTQYF; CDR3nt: TGTGCCAGCAGTGCTACAGCATCGACAGATACGCAGTATTTT